This T cell receptor (beta chain) was recorded in a study of Graves' ophthalmopathy and Graves' hyperthyroidism. This clonotype was detected ten times or more. As the template, RNA transcripts were used to amplify TCR beta CDR3 regions. First-round RT-PCR with HTBI primers preceded a second-round multiplex PCR. TCRdb re-called the multiplex PCR reads with MiXCR, one entry per CDR3 protein. The table shows about 380,000 distinct CDR3 sequences, with 15% occurring only once. Trimming left V 5 bases short and J 7 bases short, with 11 bases between. The CDR3 sequence is 13 residues long. Among the exclusions were patients with other autoimmune diseases, uncontrolled infections, pregnancy or lactation.

The sequence derives from a woman aged 18-30 years with stable Graves' hyperthyroidism. The V call is TRBV12-3 or TRBV12-4, the J call TRBJ2-2; D possibly corresponds to TRBD1 (5 bases). The sequencing sample was made of peripheral blood. CDR3 sequence: CASSPGSGGELFF. CDR3 DNA sequence: TGTGCCAGCAGTCCAGGGTCGGGCGGGGAGCTGTTTTTT.